Listed below are T cell receptor beta chains from one sample, sequenced in a study of shared clonotypes between healthy human individuals. Assay: immunoSEQ multiplex PCR; the TCRdb copy retains only in-frame clones and omits some. The repertoire consists of 2 million to 2.5 million clones, with about nine tenths occurring once and the leading ten covering 0.37%. The sequenced sample consisted of naive CD4+ T cells from PBMCs. These receptors were taken from a man aged 18 to 30 in good health. Some clones in this sample may be carry-over from other donors' samples. Both conserved end residues are part of each CDR3.

v_call: TRBV4-3; j_call: TRBJ1-2; cdr3_aa: CASSQDRHYGYTF
v_call: TRBV18; j_call: TRBJ2-3; cdr3_aa: CASSSPSDTQYF
v_call: TRBV18; j_call: TRBJ1-4; cdr3_aa: CASSLLGQANEKLFF
v_call: TRBV7-9; j_call: TRBJ2-7; cdr3_aa: CASSLGSSSSSYEQYF
v_call: TRBV18; j_call: TRBJ1-2; cdr3_aa: CASSPPSLNGYTF
v_call: TRBV20-1; j_call: TRBJ2-1; cdr3_aa: CSTTAANEQFF
v_call: TRBV7-2; j_call: TRBJ1-2; cdr3_aa: CASSSQQGARYGYTF
v_call: TRBV7-9; j_call: TRBJ1-3; cdr3_aa: CASSLNRGTGNTIYF
v_call: TRBV21-1; j_call: TRBJ2-7; cdr3_aa: CASANMRYEQYF
v_call: TRBV28; j_call: TRBJ2-7; cdr3_aa: CASSRGRAYEQYF
v_call: TRBV2; j_call: TRBJ1-4; cdr3_aa: CASSEGQGDEKLFF
v_call: TRBV25-1; j_call: TRBJ2-2; cdr3_aa: CASSDPLGGPNTGELFF
v_call: TRBV30; j_call: TRBJ2-7; cdr3_aa: CAWSRDRAYEQYF
v_call: TRBV6-6; j_call: TRBJ1-2; cdr3_aa: CASKPDRVRGYTF
v_call: TRBV2; j_call: TRBJ2-1; cdr3_aa: CASAGTSGRTDNEQFF
v_call: TRBV13; j_call: TRBJ2-7; cdr3_aa: CASSLRQSYYEQYF
v_call: TRBV27; j_call: TRBJ1-2; cdr3_aa: CASSLHRGPEGYTF
v_call: TRBV7-8; j_call: TRBJ2-2; cdr3_aa: CASSLFGTENTGELFF
v_call: TRBV5-6; j_call: TRBJ2-1; cdr3_aa: CASSLHLQGVQFF
v_call: TRBV9; j_call: TRBJ1-2; cdr3_aa: CASSSDYGYTF
v_call: TRBV18; j_call: TRBJ2-2; cdr3_aa: CASSRHTTNTGELFF
v_call: TRBV6-6; j_call: TRBJ1-2; cdr3_aa: CASSYAGEPNYGYTF
v_call: TRBV18; j_call: TRBJ2-3; cdr3_aa: CASSPPSRADTQYF
v_call: TRBV7-2; j_call: TRBJ2-1; cdr3_aa: CASSLSVEQFF
v_call: TRBV27; j_call: TRBJ1-5; cdr3_aa: CASIRGLWAQHF
v_call: TRBV4-1; j_call: TRBJ1-2; cdr3_aa: CASSHPGNPYGYTF
v_call: TRBV6-4; j_call: TRBJ1-3; cdr3_aa: CASRGFSGNTIYF
v_call: TRBV5-1; j_call: TRBJ1-2; cdr3_aa: CASSHRRGGYGYTF
v_call: TRBV28; j_call: TRBJ1-5; cdr3_aa: CASSFDYNQPQHF
v_call: TRBV5-8; j_call: TRBJ2-1; cdr3_aa: CASSLTWGSDEQFF
v_call: TRBV27; j_call: TRBJ2-6; cdr3_aa: CASSYNPGSGANVLTF
v_call: TRBV2; j_call: TRBJ1-1; cdr3_aa: CASNRGGYMNTEAFF
v_call: TRBV7-2; j_call: TRBJ1-3; cdr3_aa: CASSPDRDRNTIYF